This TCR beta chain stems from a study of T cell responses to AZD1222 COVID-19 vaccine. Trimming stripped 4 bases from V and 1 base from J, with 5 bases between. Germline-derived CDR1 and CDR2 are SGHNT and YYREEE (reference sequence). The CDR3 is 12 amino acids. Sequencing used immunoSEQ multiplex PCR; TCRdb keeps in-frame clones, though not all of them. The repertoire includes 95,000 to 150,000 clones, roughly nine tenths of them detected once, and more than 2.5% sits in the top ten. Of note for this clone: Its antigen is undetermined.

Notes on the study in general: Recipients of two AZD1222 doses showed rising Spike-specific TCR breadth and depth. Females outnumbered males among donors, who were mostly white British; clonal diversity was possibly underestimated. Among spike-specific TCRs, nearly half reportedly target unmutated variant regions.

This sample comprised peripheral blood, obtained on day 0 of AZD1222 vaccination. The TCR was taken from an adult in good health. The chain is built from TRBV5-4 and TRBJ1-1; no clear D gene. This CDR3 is CASSPGNTEAFF. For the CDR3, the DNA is TGTGCCAGCAGCCCCGGGAACACTGAAGCTTTCTTT. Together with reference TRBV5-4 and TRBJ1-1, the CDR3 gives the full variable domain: ETGVTQSPTHLIKTRGQQVTLRCSSQSGHNTVSWYQQALGQGPQFIFQYYREEENGRGNFPPRFSGLQFPNYSSELNVNALELDDSALYLCASSPGNTEAFFGQGTRLTVV.